The clone carrying this T cell receptor beta chain was observed at least ten times. The authors took PBMCs from roughly 9.5 ml fresh peripheral blood. The data belong to a study of T cells in Graves' hyperthyroidism and ophthalmopathy. RNA transcripts were the template for amplifying TCR beta CDR3 regions. When the TCR CDR3 underwent first-round RT-PCR, the HTBI primer set was used. TCRdb used MiXCR to reprocess the multiplex PCR reads, holding one entry per CDR3 protein. The top ten clones hold 15% to 20% of a sample with more than 300,000 distinct CDR3 sequences, roughly 15% of them seen once. Germline trimming cut 2 bases from V and 3 bases from J; bases unmatched to any gene: 10. In germline, CDR1 is GTSNPN, CDR2 SVGIG (reference sequence). The CDR3 runs to 15 residues.

The sequence derives from a woman aged 25 to 45 with Graves' ophthalmopathy. The chain joins TRBV30 to TRBJ2-7; TRBD1 matches 7 bases. The specimen was blood. This CDR3 reads CAWSKTGTAGYEQYF. CDR3 DNA: TGTGCCTGGAGTAAAACCGGGACAGCAGGCTACGAGCAGTACTTC.